The clone carrying this T cell receptor beta chain was counted between two and nine times. The authors' processing: Reference gene primers were amplified, and this amplification served to estimate nucleated cell counts. Libraries were prepared by immunoSEQ multiplex PCR; TCRdb keeps only in-frame clonotypes and omits some of them. The D gene and trimming were derived from the DNA, and the V and J assignments and clone size from that table. The data show 210,000 or so clones, roughly 86% seen once. This sample was taken from a study of blood T cell repertoires in COVID-19. Whole-study context: The origin of the acute and convalescent COVID-19 samples was the United States, Italy and Spain. T cells, B-cell-depleted T cells, or PBMCs supplied cDNA or gDNA.

The TCR sequence derives from a woman in her thirties or forties with acute or convalescent COVID-19. Material: peripheral blood.

The CDR3 DNA is TGCAGCGGCCAGAGGGCAGGTTCCACTGAAGCTTTCTTT. It codes for CSGQRAGSTEAFF. The chain links TRBV29-1 to TRBJ1-1; D gene unclear. This CDR3 region has 13 residues. Germline-derived CDR1 and CDR2 are SQVTM and ANQGSEA. V lost 7 bases to trimming and J lost 4 bases, with 16 bases between them.